This TCR beta chain came from a study of blood T cell repertoires in COVID-19. On the study more broadly: The analysed material was cDNA or gDNA that came from T cells, B-cell-depleted T cells, or PBMCs.

CDR1 and CDR2 from the germline V gene are SNHLY and FYNNEI. V trimming: 7 bases; J trimming: 10 bases; junction bases outside the gene matches: 4. The CDR3 totals 13 residues. Authors' data handling: Scientists estimated how many nucleated cells there were by amplifying reference gene primers. The method was immunoSEQ multiplex PCR; TCRdb's version includes in-frame clones alone and lacks a portion of them. The V and J calls and clone size are taken from that table; D and trimming were inferred from the DNA. In the table there are about 180,000 clones, approximately 87% of which are singletons. The specimen was peripheral blood. The clonotype originates from a man between 65 and 85 years old with active or convalescent COVID-19. The chain employs TRBV2 and TRBJ1-6, with 10 bases aligning to TRBD1. The CDR3 DNA reads as TGTGCCAGCATAGGACAGGGGGGCTCACCCCTCCACTTT. This codes for CASIGQGGSPLHF.